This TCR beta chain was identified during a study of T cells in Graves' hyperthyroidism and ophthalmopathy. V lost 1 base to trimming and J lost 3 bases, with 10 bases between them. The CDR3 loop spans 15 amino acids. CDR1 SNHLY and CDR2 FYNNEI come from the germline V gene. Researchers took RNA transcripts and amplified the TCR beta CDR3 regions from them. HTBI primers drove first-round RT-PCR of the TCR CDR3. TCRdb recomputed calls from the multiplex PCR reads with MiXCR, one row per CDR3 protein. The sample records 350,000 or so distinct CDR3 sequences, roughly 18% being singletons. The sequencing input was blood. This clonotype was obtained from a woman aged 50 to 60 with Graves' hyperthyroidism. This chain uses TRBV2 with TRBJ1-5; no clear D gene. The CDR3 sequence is CASSEEGSANQPQHF. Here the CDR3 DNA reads TGTGCCAGCAGTGAAGAAGGGTCAGCCAATCAGCCCCAGCATTTT.